This is a list of T cell receptor beta chains from one sample in a study of long-term antiretroviral therapy in people with HIV. Data came from immunoSEQ multiplex PCR; TCRdb stores just in-frame clones and leaves some out. The repertoire consists of over 40,000 clones, with roughly 96% occurring once and the leading ten covering around 3%. Sequenced here: unsorted PBMCs, sampled 3.7 years after starting antiretroviral therapy. The source is a woman aged 45 to 65 with HIV. CDR3s include the opening cysteine and the closing phenylalanine or tryptophan. A D gene is named only where the DNA matches it firmly. Not all rows give a size; the values are once, few, many and, for expanded clones, a class.

D gene,V gene,J gene,clone size,CDR3 protein,CDR3 DNA
TRBD1,TRBV10-3,TRBJ1-2,NA,CAISESRDRGGDTF,TGTGCCATCAGTGAGTCGAGGGACAGGGGTGGAGACACCTTC
NA,TRBV18,TRBJ1-5,once,CASSSLLVSHQPQHF,TGTGCCAGCTCATCCCTGCTGGTCTCACATCAGCCCCAGCATTTT
NA,TRBV5-1,TRBJ1-1,NA,CASSLGGEAVLGFTEAFF,TGCGCCAGCAGCTTGGGGGGGGAGGCTGTTTTGGGTTTCACTGAAGCTTTCTTT
NA,TRBV19,TRBJ2-5,NA,CASSTGTIETQYF,TGTGCCAGTAGCACCGGGACAATAGAGACCCAGTACTTC
NA,TRBV7-6,TRBJ1-1,NA,CASSLGVTEAFF,TGTGCCAGCAGCTTAGGAGTCACTGAAGCTTTCTTT
NA,TRBV5-1,TRBJ1-1,NA,CASSLGDPNTEAFF,TGCGCCAGCAGCTTAGGAGATCCGAACACTGAAGCTTTCTTT
NA,TRBV27,TRBJ1-5,NA,CASSQGLNQPQHF,TGTGCCAGCAGCCAGGGGCTCAATCAGCCCCAGCATTTT
TRBD1,TRBV7-9,TRBJ1-2,NA,CASSYGQVNYGYTF,TGTGCCAGCAGCTACGGACAGGTGAACTATGGCTACACCTTC
TRBD2,TRBV6-5,TRBJ2-5,once,CASRSGTSAGETQYF,TGTGCCAGCAGATCAGGGACTAGCGCCGGGGAGACCCAGTACTTC
TRBD1,TRBV6-1,TRBJ2-3,NA,CASSPGTGTDTQYF,TGTGCCAGCAGTCCCGGGACAGGCACAGATACGCAGTATTTT
NA,TRBV19,TRBJ1-4,NA,CATAISRATNEKLFF,TGTGCCACCGCGATCTCCAGGGCAACTAATGAAAAACTGTTTTTT
TRBD1,TRBV5-1,TRBJ1-2,NA,CASSWVGTGSGYTF,TGCGCCAGCAGCTGGGTCGGGACAGGGAGTGGCTACACCTTC
TRBD2,TRBV7-6,TRBJ2-5,few,CASSSSGGRQTQYF,TGTGCCAGCAGCTCGAGCGGGGGCAGACAGACCCAGTACTTC
NA,TRBV5-1,TRBJ2-7,NA,CASSLVRDSYEQYF,TGCGCCAGCAGCTTGGTGCGGGACTCCTACGAGCAGTACTTC
TRBD1,TRBV6-1,TRBJ2-7,NA,CASSGGQGGIGEQYF,TGTGCCAGCAGTGGGGGACAGGGAGGGATCGGCGAGCAGTACTTC
TRBD2,TRBV7-6,TRBJ2-5,once,CASSSRRGLAKEETQYF,TGTGCCAGCAGCTCGAGGCGGGGACTAGCGAAAGAAGAGACCCAGTACTTC
NA,TRBV13,TRBJ1-3,NA,CASSGRVSGNTIYF,TGTGCCAGCAGCGGACGGGTTTCTGGAAACACCATATATTTT
TRBD1,TRBV2,TRBJ1-2,NA,CASKPPLGQGLNYGYTF,TGTGCCAGCAAACCCCCCCTCGGACAGGGTCTTAACTATGGCTACACCTTC
TRBD1,TRBV18,TRBJ1-2,NA,CASSPRDRADYGYTF,TGTGCCAGCTCACCACGGGACAGGGCAGACTATGGCTACACCTTC
NA,TRBV6-1,TRBJ1-2,NA,CASSATGSLLSYTF,TGTGCCAGCAGTGCCACAGGGTCCTTATTGAGCTACACCTTC
TRBD2,TRBV2,TRBJ2-7,NA,CASSRRGEAYEQYF,TGTGCCAGCAGCCGCCGGGGGGAAGCCTACGAGCAGTACTTC
NA,TRBV27,TRBJ2-7,NA,CASSPYRGYEQYF,TGTGCCAGCAGTCCTTATAGGGGTTACGAGCAGTACTTC
NA,TRBV27,TRBJ2-1,NA,CASSPYVGTPMRNEQFF,TGTGCCAGCAGCCCATACGTTGGGACACCCATGCGGAATGAGCAGTTCTTC
NA,TRBV6-1,TRBJ1-5,NA,CASSGQVNQPQHF,TGTGCCAGCAGTGGGCAGGTTAATCAGCCCCAGCATTTT
NA,TRBV5-1,TRBJ2-2,NA,CASSSAGLTGELFF,TGCGCCAGCAGTTCCGCGGGCCTCACCGGGGAGCTGTTTTTT
TRBD1,TRBV27,TRBJ2-2,NA,CASSSGQITGELFF,TGTGCCAGCAGTTCGGGACAGATTACCGGGGAGCTGTTTTTT
NA,TRBV6-5,TRBJ1-1,NA,CASSPGQPNTEAFF,TGTGCCAGCAGTCCCGGACAGCCGAACACTGAAGCTTTCTTT
NA,TRBV5-5,TRBJ1-1,NA,CASSLAGGNTEAFF,TGTGCCAGCAGTTTGGCGGGGGGGAACACTGAAGCTTTCTTT
NA,TRBV29-1,TRBJ1-1,NA,CSVEDPNLPRALPEAFF,TGCAGCGTTGAAGACCCTAATTTACCACGAGCTCTTCCTGAAGCTTTCTTT
NA,TRBV19,TRBJ1-5,NA,CASSIVRGFHQPQHF,TGTGCCAGTAGTATAGTACGGGGCTTCCATCAGCCCCAGCATTTT
TRBD2,TRBV5-4,TRBJ2-2,NA,CASRISGVNTGELFF,TGTGCCAGCAGGATTAGCGGGGTGAACACCGGGGAGCTGTTTTTT
NA,TRBV10-1,TRBJ1-1,NA,CASSETGKDEAFF,TGCGCCAGCAGTGAAACAGGGAAGGATGAAGCTTTCTTT
NA,TRBV4-3,TRBJ2-5,NA,CASSYGGETQYF,TGCGCCAGCAGCTACGGGGGCGAGACCCAGTACTTC
TRBD1,TRBV18,TRBJ2-7,NA,CASSLTGTGSYEQYF,TGTGCCAGCTCACTGACCGGGACAGGGTCCTACGAGCAGTACTTC
NA,TRBV30,TRBJ2-2,NA,CAWSVGGELFF,TGTGCCTGGAGTGTGGGCGGGGAGCTGTTTTTT
NA,TRBV7-2,TRBJ1-3,NA,CASSLGQGSGNTIYF,TGTGCCAGCAGCTTAGGTCAGGGGTCTGGAAACACCATATATTTT
TRBD1,TRBV25-1,TRBJ1-2,NA,CASSRAGGSNYGYTF,TGTGCCAGCAGTAGGGCAGGGGGTAGCAACTATGGCTACACCTTC
NA,TRBV4-2,TRBJ2-7,NA,CASSQVSWASLYEQYF,TGTGCCAGCAGCCAAGTATCTTGGGCCTCCTTGTACGAGCAGTACTTC
NA,TRBV7-2,TRBJ2-5,once,CASSLTSTSDLETQYF,TGTGCCAGCAGCCTGACTAGTACTTCCGATTTAGAGACCCAGTACTTC
TRBD1,TRBV30,TRBJ1-2,NA,CAWSRDREANYGYTF,TGTGCCTGGAGTCGCGACAGGGAAGCTAACTATGGCTACACCTTC
TRBD1,TRBV7-9,TRBJ1-4,NA,CASSRTGNNEKLFF,TGTGCCAGCAGCAGGACAGGGAATAATGAAAAACTGTTTTTT
NA,TRBV21-1,TRBJ1-2,NA,CASSSERFAYGYTF,TGTGCCAGCAGCTCGGAGAGGTTCGCCTATGGCTACACCTTC
TRBD1,TRBV6-1,TRBJ1-5,NA,CASMMDRGNQPQHF,TGTGCCAGCATGATGGACAGGGGCAATCAGCCCCAGCATTTT
NA,TRBV10-3,TRBJ1-1,NA,CAIRTGTNTEAFF,TGTGCCATCCGTACAGGGACGAACACTGAAGCTTTCTTT
NA,TRBV5-1,TRBJ1-2,NA,CASRENRDNYGYTF,TGCGCCAGCAGGGAAAACAGGGACAACTATGGCTACACCTTC
NA,TRBV18,TRBJ1-3,NA,CASSPAGDAGNTIYF,TGTGCCAGCTCACCGGCAGGGGACGCAGGAAACACCATATATTTT
TRBD1,TRBV7-8,TRBJ2-6,NA,CASSPWTGAGANVLTF,TGTGCCAGCAGCCCATGGACAGGGGCTGGGGCCAACGTCCTGACTTTC
TRBD2,TRBV9,TRBJ2-5,NA,CASSVGGLAGGGETQYF,TGTGCCAGCAGCGTAGGGGGACTAGCGGGGGGAGGAGAGACCCAGTACTTC
NA,TRBV4-3,TRBJ2-5,NA,CASSQDLGLQETQYF,TGCGCCAGCAGCCAAGACCTCGGGTTACAAGAGACCCAGTACTTC
NA,TRBV7-9,TRBJ2-7,once,CASSLEGTYYEQYF,TGTGCCAGCAGCTTAGAGGGGACCTACTACGAGCAGTACTTC
TRBD1,TRBV5-4,TRBJ2-3,NA,CASSSWGQDTQYF,TGTGCCAGCAGCTCCTGGGGACAGGATACGCAGTATTTT